This passage covers 7 T cell receptor beta chains from one sample sequenced in a study of blood T cell repertoires in COVID-19. The repertoire was sequenced with immunoSEQ multiplex PCR; TCRdb's copy has only in-frame clones and lacks some. The sample lists hundreds of thousands of clones, around nine tenths seen once, with 7% to 10% in the top ten. The sample consisted of PBMCs or T cells enriched from blood (not recorded which). These receptors all stem from a woman aged 60-75 years who had recovered from COVID-19.

This rearrangement joins TRBV12-3 or TRBV12-4 to TRBJ1-2; TRBD1 might be the D (5 bases). Between the trimmed V and J ends, which lost 8 bases and 8 bases, there was a span of 18 bases. This CDR3 spans 13 amino acids. The CDR3 region has the DNA TGTGCCAGCGGGGCGAGGCGGGGTTGGGGCTACACCTTC. This codes for CASGARRGWGYTF.

The gene calls are TRBV6-5 and TRBJ2-2, with TRBD2 identical over 9 bases. The CDR3 has 16 amino acids. V gave up 4 bases and J gave up 4 bases; unmatched junction bases: 7. Per the germline V gene, CDR1 is MNHEY and CDR2 is SVGAGI. CDR3 nucleotides: TGTGCCAGCAGTTGGACTAGCGTATCACCCACCGGGGAGCTGTTTTTT. It yields the protein CASSWTSVSPTGELFF.

This chain uses TRBV10-3 with TRBJ2-3, with 10 bases that match TRBD2. V shed 4 bases and J 0 bases; nucleotides not matched to a gene: 16. Germline V lookup: CDR1 ENHRY, CDR2 SYGVKD. The CDR3 is 20 residues long. The CDR3 sequence is CAISGKGTSVLNSSTDTQYF. CDR3 in DNA: TGTGCCATCAGTGGGAAAGGGACTAGCGTGCTTAACTCTAGCACAGATACGCAGTATTTT.

V gene TRBV30 combines with J gene TRBJ1-1, with D possibly TRBD1 on 6 matching bases. CDR3 length: 13 residues. The V and J ends lost 3 bases and 5 bases respectively, with 13 bases between them. The V gene's germline CDR1 is GTSNPN and CDR2 SVGIG (reference sequence). The CDR3: CAWRETGKTEAFF. The CDR3 DNA follows: TGTGCCTGGAGAGAAACAGGGAAGACTGAAGCTTTCTTT.

Note on this clone: Compared with germline, one end of the junction differs, possibly owing to a read error. The chain couples TRBV7-7 to TRBJ2-1; 7 bases match TRBD2. This CDR3 spans 15 amino acids. Germline values: CDR1 SSHAT, CDR2 FNYEAQ (reference sequence). The CDR3, as DNA: TGTGCTAGCAGCTTAGCACGTGGGGGGGTGTGGGAGCAGTTCTTC. Protein product: CASSLARGGVWEQFF.

The chain links TRBV7-9 to TRBJ1-4; TRBD1 aligns across 11 bases. V gave up 3 bases and J gave up 11 bases; unmatched junction bases: 8. The CDR3 length is 15 residues. Germline V gene data show CDR1 as SEHNR and CDR2 as FQNEAQ (reference sequence). The CDR3 coding sequence is TGTGCCAGCAGCTTCCCAGATGGGGACAGGGGGAAACTGTTTTTT. Translating gives CASSFPDGDRGKLFF.

This clone has a single count. V is TRBV28 and J is TRBJ1-5, with unresolved D. This CDR3 comprises 14 residues. Germline values: CDR1 MDHEN, CDR2 SYDVKM. Trimming left V 2 bases short and J 3 bases short, with 8 bases between. The CDR3 sequence: CASSLARINQPQHF. The DNA of the CDR3 is TGTGCCAGCAGTTTAGCCAGGATCAATCAGCCCCAGCATTTT.